This is a list of T cell receptor beta chains from one sample in a study of CD8+ T cells in alopecia areata. TCRdb's table, derived via immunoSEQ multiplex PCR, lists solely in-frame clones and lacks some. In the table there are 9,500 to 15,000 clones, about three fifths of which are singletons. The sample was skin. The receptor set was obtained from a human donor with alopecia areata. The CDR3 runs from the conserved cysteine through the conserved F or W. A D gene is named only where the DNA matches it firmly. Not all rows give a size; the values are once, few, many and, for expanded clones, a class.

size | J | V | D | CDR3 | DNA
NA | TRBJ2-5 | TRBV5-1 | NA | CASSLERTQYF | TGCGCCAGCAGCTTGGAACGAACCCAGTACTTC
NA | TRBJ2-7 | TRBV29-1 | NA | CSVVWGRSEQYF | TGCAGCGTTGTATGGGGCAGGAGCGAGCAGTACTTC
few | TRBJ2-5 | TRBV7-2 | TRBD2 | CASSRTSGSGWTQYF | TGTGCCAGCAGCCGGACTAGCGGGAGCGGGTGGACCCAGTACTTC
NA | TRBJ1-1 | TRBV7-3 | NA | CASSLNRNTEAFF | TGTGCCAGCAGCTTAAACAGGAACACTGAAGCTTTCTTT
few | TRBJ2-7 | TRBV5-4 | NA | CASSLALASPYEQYF | TGTGCCAGCAGCTTGGCCCTGGCTAGCCCCTACGAGCAGTACTTC
few | TRBJ2-7 | TRBV5-6 | NA | CASSFGLGFYEQYF | TGTGCCAGCAGCTTCGGGCTAGGGTTCTACGAGCAGTACTTC
NA | TRBJ2-7 | TRBV28 | NA | CASRGGNTYEQYF | TGTGCCAGCAGGGGCGGGAATACCTACGAGCAGTACTTC
NA | TRBJ1-1 | TRBV6-5 | NA | CASSYFFGGRSTEAFF | TGTGCCAGCAGTTACTTTTTCGGGGGGCGATCCACTGAAGCTTTCTTT
NA | TRBJ2-3 | TRBV4-3 | NA | CASSQDQDSIIHRTQYF | TGCGCCAGCAGCCAAGATCAGGACTCAATTATACACAGGACGCAGTATTTT
NA | TRBJ2-7 | TRBV7-8 | NA | CASSSYAYEQYF | TGTGCCAGCAGCTCGTACGCTTACGAGCAGTACTTC
NA | TRBJ2-5 | TRBV10-3 | TRBD1 | CATSPSDRGPQETQYF | TGTGCCACATCTCCCTCCGACAGGGGCCCCCAAGAGACCCAGTACTTC
NA | TRBJ2-7 | TRBV6-6 | NA | CASSYRPRGYEQYF | TGTGCCAGCAGTTACCGGCCAAGGGGCTACGAGCAGTACTTC
NA | TRBJ2-5 | TRBV27 | NA | CASSLWVSETQYF | TGTGCCAGCAGTTTATGGGTTTCGGAGACCCAGTACTTC
NA | TRBJ1-2 | TRBV5-1 | NA | CASSLDSYNGYTF | TGCGCCAGCAGCTTAGACAGCTATAATGGCTACACCTTC
NA | TRBJ1-6 | TRBV7-9 | NA | CASSRFPGGTNSPLHF | TGTGCCAGCAGCCGATTCCCGGGGGGGACAAATTCACCCCTCCACTTT
NA | TRBJ2-3 | TRBV11-2 | NA | CASSQDFLPIYTDTQYF | TGTGCCAGCAGCCAGGACTTTCTTCCTATATACACAGATACGCAGTATTTT
NA | TRBJ2-7 | TRBV5-1 | NA | CASSSRGSYYEQYF | TGCGCCAGCAGCAGCCGGGGGAGCTATTACGAGCAGTACTTC
NA | TRBJ2-7 | TRBV28 | NA | CASMPFDASYEQYF | TGTGCCAGCATGCCATTTGATGCGTCGTACGAGCAGTACTTC
NA | TRBJ1-1 | TRBV5-1 | TRBD1 | CASSLTGTANTEAFF | TGCGCCAGCAGCTTAACTGGGACAGCGAACACTGAAGCTTTCTTT
once | TRBJ2-7 | TRBV28 | NA | CASSLYSPSSYEQYF | TGTGCCAGCAGTTTGTACAGCCCCAGCTCCTACGAGCAGTACTTC
few | TRBJ2-3 | TRBV7-2 | NA | CASGDTQYF | TGTGCCAGCGGAGATACGCAGTATTTT
NA | TRBJ2-3 | TRBV28 | NA | CASSLGAYTQYF | TGTGCCAGCTCGCTGGGGGCCTATACGCAGTATTTT